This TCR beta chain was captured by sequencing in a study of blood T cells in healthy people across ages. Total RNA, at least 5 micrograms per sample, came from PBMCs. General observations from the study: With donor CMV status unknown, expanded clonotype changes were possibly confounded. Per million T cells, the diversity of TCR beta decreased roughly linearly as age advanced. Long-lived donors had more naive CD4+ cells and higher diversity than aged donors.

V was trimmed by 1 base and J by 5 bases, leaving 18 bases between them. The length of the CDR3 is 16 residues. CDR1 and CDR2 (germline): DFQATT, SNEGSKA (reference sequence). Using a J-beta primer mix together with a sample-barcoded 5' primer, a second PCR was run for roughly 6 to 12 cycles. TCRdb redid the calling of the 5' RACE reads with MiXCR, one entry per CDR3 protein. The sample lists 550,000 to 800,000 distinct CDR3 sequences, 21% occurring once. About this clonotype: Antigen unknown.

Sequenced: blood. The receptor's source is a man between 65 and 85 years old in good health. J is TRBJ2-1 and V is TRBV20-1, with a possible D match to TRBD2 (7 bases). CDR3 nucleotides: TGCAGTGCTAGAGCCCCTAGGGGGAGGGCCAACAATGAGCAGTTCTTC. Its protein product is CSARAPRGRANNEQFF.